The T cell receptor beta chain under discussion was sequenced for a study of blood T cells in healthy people across ages. In germline, CDR1 is MNHEY, CDR2 SMNVEV (reference sequence). The CDR3 length is 15 residues. Deletions cut 6 bases from V and 5 bases from J, with 19 bases between. A sample-barcoded 5' primer and a J-beta primer mix were used in a second PCR of roughly 7 to 11 cycles. TCRdb itself ran the 5' RACE reads through MiXCR, one entry per CDR3 protein. This sample yields around 1,600,000 distinct CDR3 sequences, of which about 45% are seen a single time; approximately 4% belongs to the top ten.

The chain links TRBV27 to TRBJ2-5; possible D gene TRBD2, 6 bases. The TCR comes from a woman aged 18-35 years in good health. Sequenced sample: blood. CDR3 nucleotides: TGTGCCAGCAGCCCAAGGAGGGGCTTAAGGGAGACCCAGTACTTC. Encoded protein: CASSPRRGLRETQYF.